A single sample is the source of the 5 T cell receptor beta chains below, sequenced in a study of tissue T cells after allogeneic stem cell transplantation. Time point indicated: mouse harvest day 14 after allogeneic transplant. Each mouse received 10^7 T-cell-depleted marrow cells plus 10^6 splenic CD5+ T cells by tail vein. TCRdb's copy holds only in-frame clones and misses some; the assay was immunoSEQ multiplex PCR. The sample has 3,000 or so clones, around 45% seen once. The sample taken for sequencing was gut tissue. These TCRs come from a female BALB/c mouse given C57BL/6 T cells with graft-versus-host disease after an allogeneic hematopoietic cell transplant.

Note on this clone: Genes here carry mouse names. The read finishes 1 residue shy of the CDR3 end, and the germline J gene is used to complete it. The chain recombines TRBV24 with TRBJ2-3; no firm D call. With 1 base removed from V and 0 bases from J, the gap between germline ends came to 5 bases. Germline CDR1 KGHTA, CDR2 FRNEEI. The CDR3 has 14 amino acids. The covered CDR3 bases are TGTGCCAGCAGTCTGTCTGGTAGTGCAGAAACGCTGTAT. Translated, it gives CASSLSGSAETLY. The CDR3 in its entirety is CASSLSGSAETLYF.

This clone was detected only a few times. Mouse names are used for the genes. The observed sequence ends 1 residue before the CDR3 terminus, with the missing tail filled in from the germline J gene. V and J are TRBV26 and TRBJ1-5, with D hard to call. V was shortened by 6 bases and J by 0 bases, with 6 bases between the two germline ends. Germline-derived CDR1 and CDR2 are KGHPV and FQNQEV (reference sequence). This CDR3 spans 13 amino acids. CDR3 protein: CASSPNNNQAPLF. Incomplete CDR3 DNA: TGTGCCAGCAGCCCCAATAACAACCAGGCTCCGCTT.

Details on this clone: Gene names are mouse gene names. The CDR3 is cut off 1 residue early in the read; its end comes from the germline J gene. This chain uses TRBV1 with TRBJ2-5, with TRBD1 matching 9 bases. The CDR3 runs to 13 residues. After removal of 4 bases from V and 7 bases from J, the junction contained 3 bases not matched to a gene. CDR1 and CDR2 from the germline V gene are NSQYPW and LRSPGD (reference sequence). This CDR3 is CTCSGGQGNTQYF. The sequenced CDR3 bases are TGCACCTGCAGTGGGGGACAGGGTAACACCCAGTAC.

In its sample, this clone was seen once. Gene names are the mouse ones. The CDR3 end falls 1 residue outside the read, so it is completed with the germline J gene. The V gene is TRBV12-2, the J gene TRBJ2-5, with TRBD2 matching 8 bases. This CDR3 comprises 14 residues. Per the germline V gene, CDR1 is SGHLS and CDR2 is HYDKME. V shed 2 bases and J 2 bases; nucleotides not matched to a gene: 2. The CDR3 bases that were read are TGTGCCAGCTCTCGACTGGGGACCCAAGACACCCAGTAC. This sequence encodes CASSRLGTQDTQY. The full CDR3 protein reads CASSRLGTQDTQYF. Full variable domain (outside the CDR3, taken from reference TRBV12-2 and TRBJ2-5): NSGVVQSPRYIIKGKGERSILKCIPISGHLSVAWYQQTQGQELKFFIQHYDKMERDKGNLPSRFSVQQFDDYHSEMNMSALELEDSAVYFCASSRLGTQDTQYFGPGTRLLVL.

A remark on this clone: Genes and germline come from the mouse. From the germline J gene comes the end of the CDR3, since the read stops 1 residue before it. The chain uses TRBV12-2 and TRBJ2-5; 7 positions agree with TRBD2. The V and J ends lost 0 bases and 2 bases, in that order; junction bases with no gene match: 4. Germline assignment: CDR1 SGHLS and CDR2 HYDKME. This CDR3 region has 15 residues. CDR3 bases read: TGTGCCAGCTCTCTCCTTGGGGGGACCCAAGACACCCAGTAC. It yields the protein CASSLLGGTQDTQY. The whole CDR3 sequence is CASSLLGGTQDTQYF.